The source of this T cell receptor beta chain is a study of T cells in Graves' hyperthyroidism and ophthalmopathy. Findings and limits, study-wide: Stable hyperthyroidism was told apart from ophthalmopathy by a model built on 13 V-J features.

Authors of the study amplified TCR beta CDR3 regions from RNA transcripts. The HTBI primer set drove a first-round RT-PCR of the TCR CDR3. MiXCR, applied by TCRdb to the multiplex PCR reads, yields one record per CDR3 protein. Found here are nearly 600,000 distinct CDR3 sequences, approximately 13% of them singletons; the top ten hold almost 6%. Aged 18 to 65, the patients had hyperthyroidism that was newly diagnosed and had lasted under 2 months. Exclusion of a patient resulted from uncontrolled infection, other autoimmune disease, pregnancy or lactation. PBMCs were derived from about 10 ml fresh peripheral blood. This clonotype was recorded many times. What it binds is not known. The material sequenced was blood. The receptor was derived from a woman aged 25 to 39 with Graves' hyperthyroidism that later progressed to Graves' ophthalmopathy.

CDR3: CSATPTGIHEQYF. The CDR3 DNA is TGCAGTGCTACACCGACAGGGATCCACGAGCAGTACTTC. The chain employs TRBV20-1 and TRBJ2-7; TRBD1 matches 7 bases. The CDR3 has 13 residues. Germline-derived CDR1 and CDR2 are DFQATT and SNEGSKA (reference sequence). After removal of 4 bases from V and 5 bases from J, the junction contained 8 bases not matched to a gene.